The present entry profiles one TCR beta chain with its context. Its antigen target is currently unknown. From each donor, a roughly 2.7 ml peripheral blood sample was collected into PAXgene tubes and kept at -80 degrees C. Without any T cell sorting, total RNA was extracted from whole blood using the PAXgene blood miRNA kit on an automated QIAcube. Peripheral blood from monozygotic twin pairs, either concordant or discordant for inflammatory bowel disease, underwent deep TCRalpha and TCRbeta repertoire profiling that used unique molecular barcoding. Smoking habits were recorded for all twin pairs, and individuals were classified as current, former or never smokers. This specimen comes from a study of monozygotic twins with inflammatory bowel disease (dated by TCRdb to the late 2010s). About the investigation overall: The full study comprised 28 monozygotic twin pairs: nine German pairs (four IBD-concordant, five IBD-discordant) and 19 IBD-discordant Danish pairs. Each individual had, on average, about 151 000 unique TCRalpha sequences and 181 000 unique TCRbeta sequences available for analysis. Within discordant pairs, disease-associated traits were sought mainly by comparing IBD patients with their genetically identical healthy co-twins. The paper's findings and limits, for the study overall: TCRbeta repertoire diversity, by inverse Simpson index, was decreased in IBD patients compared with their healthy co-twins. No single strong signal or clonotype linked to IBD turned up in the results, so the idea that one exists was not supported. Different T cell subtypes could not be distinguished in the analysis. Fewer clonotypes were shared with other individuals by IBD patients than by healthy twins, most markedly in patients showing signs of disease activity. Repertoire similarity did not differ between concordant and discordant twins, which could be due to limited statistical power. Because patients received different immunosuppressive treatments, the repertoires may have picked up extra background noise and variability between individuals.

Libraries were prepared through 5' RACE. The input for every TCR library was approximately 3,500 ng of total RNA. For each sample, cDNA synthesis was carried out in eight separate reactions using SMARTScribe reverse transcriptase. Unique molecular identifiers containing a 6-nucleotide sample barcode were introduced through template switching during cDNA synthesis. TCRalpha and TCRbeta cDNA was amplified by two nested PCRs of 16 and 9 cycles, with bead purification after each PCR. Before amplification, the cDNA was both treated with uracil DNA-glycosylase and purified with the QIAquick PCR purification kit. In the second PCR, Illumina TruSeq-compatible adapters and sample-specific barcodes were added. Library quality and concentration were checked on TapeStation and Qubit, and libraries were pooled at around 5 ng each. Sequencing of pooled libraries was carried out on an Illumina HiSeq2500 single-index Rapid Run using 2 x 100 bp reads and custom sequencing primers. On the authors' methods: MiGEC version 1.2.6 was used for UMI-based consensus assembly to correct PCR and sequencing errors. MiXCR version 2.1.1 was used for V(D)J alignment, clonotype assembly and CDR3 extraction. Gene usage, clonotype sharing and MAIT/NKT TCR abundance were normalised by analysing the top 1000, 10 000 and 20 000 clonotypes per sample. Diversity was computed as the inverse Simpson index with the vegan R package after downsampling to 27 000 UMIs. Paired Mann-Whitney U tests on discordant twin pairs were used, with Benjamini-Hochberg multiple-testing correction. The reads were reprocessed in TCRdb, with one entry per CDR3 protein sequence and no accompanying DNA. These V and J calls derive from TCRdb rather than the authors' analysis. This sample's listing comprises just over 300,000 distinct CDR3 sequences. The ten largest make up roughly 5.3% of the sample.

The sequenced sample was blood. The origin of this receptor is a human donor with ulcerative colitis or Crohn's disease, or a healthy co-twin of an affected twin (not recorded which).

The CDR3 corresponds to CASSSDPVGSNEQFF. This receptor chain uses TRBV7-2 and TRBJ2-1; TCRdb names TRBD1, which stays unverified in the absence of DNA. The CDR3 goes from the cysteine to the phenylalanine over 15 residues. No coding sequence is recorded. According to the germline V gene, CDR1 reads SGHTA and CDR2 reads FQGNSA.